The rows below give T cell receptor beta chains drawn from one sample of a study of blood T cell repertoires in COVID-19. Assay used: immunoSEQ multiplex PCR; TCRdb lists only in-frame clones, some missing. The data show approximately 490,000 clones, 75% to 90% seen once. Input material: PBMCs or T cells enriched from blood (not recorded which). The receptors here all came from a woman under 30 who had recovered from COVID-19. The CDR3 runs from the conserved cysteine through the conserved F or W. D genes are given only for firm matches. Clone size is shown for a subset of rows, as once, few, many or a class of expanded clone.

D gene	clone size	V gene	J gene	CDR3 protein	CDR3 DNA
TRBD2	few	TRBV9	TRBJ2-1	CASNSGGTNEQFF	TGTGCCAGCAACTCGGGAGGTACGAATGAGCAGTTCTTC
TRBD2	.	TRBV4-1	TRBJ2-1	CASSPALAGGSPLQFF	TGCGCCAGCAGCCCCGCACTAGCGGGGGGCAGTCCTTTGCAGTTCTTC
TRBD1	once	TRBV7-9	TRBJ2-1	CASSLATGSTGRVYNEQFF	TGTGCCAGCAGCTTAGCGACAGGGAGTACTGGCAGAGTATACAATGAGCAGTTCTTC
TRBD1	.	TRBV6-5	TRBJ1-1	CASSLGQGFGEAFF	TGTGCCAGCAGTTTGGGACAGGGGTTCGGGGAAGCTTTCTTT
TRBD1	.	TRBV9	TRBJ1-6	CASSVEAGGGSPLHF	TGTGCCAGCAGCGTAGAGGCAGGGGGTGGTTCACCCCTCCACTTT
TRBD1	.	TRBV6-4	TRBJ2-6	CASSWDSSGANVLTF	TGTGCCAGCAGTTGGGACAGCTCTGGGGCCAACGTCCTGACTTTC
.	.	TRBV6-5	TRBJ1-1	CASSYSIAVGRTEAFF	TGTGCCAGCAGTTACTCGATAGCCGTTGGTCGCACTGAAGCTTTCTTT
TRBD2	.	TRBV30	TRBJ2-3	CAGLAGVGDTQYF	TGTGCCGGACTAGCGGGGGTGGGGGATACGCAGTATTTT
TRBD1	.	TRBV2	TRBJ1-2	CASRDRTIYGYTF	TGTGCCAGCAGGGACAGGACTATTTATGGCTACACCTTC
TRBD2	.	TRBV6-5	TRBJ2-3	CASRTTSGSTDTQYF	TGTGCCAGCAGGACGACTAGCGGTAGCACAGATACGCAGTATTTT
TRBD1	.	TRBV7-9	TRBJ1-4	CASSPGTARDEKLFF	TGTGCCAGCAGCCCCGGGACAGCGAGAGATGAAAAACTGTTTTTT
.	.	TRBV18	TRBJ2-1	CASSPGTSAANEQFF	TGTGCCAGCTCACCTGGGACTTCGGCGGCCAATGAGCAGTTCTTC
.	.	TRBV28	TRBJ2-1	CASSLQGREQFF	TGTGCCAGCAGCCTACAGGGAAGGGAGCAGTTCTTC
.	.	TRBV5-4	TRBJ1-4	CASSFTGSNEKLFF	TGTGCCAGCAGCTTCACAGGAAGTAATGAAAAACTGTTTTTT
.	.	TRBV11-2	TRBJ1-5	CASSFFQPQHF	TGTGCCAGCAGCTTCTTTCAGCCCCAGCATTTT
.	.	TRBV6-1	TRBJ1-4	CASSEYIVAATNEKLFF	TGTGCCAGCAGTGAATATATTGTGGCGGCAACTAATGAAAAACTGTTTTTT
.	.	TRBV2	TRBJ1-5	CASRRPGQNQPQHF	TGTGCCAGCCGGCGACCAGGACAGAATCAGCCCCAGCATTTT
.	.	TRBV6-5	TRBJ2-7	CASTRGSYEQYF	TGTGCCAGCACTAGAGGCTCCTACGAGCAGTACTTC
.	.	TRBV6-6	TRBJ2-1	CASSSPTVSSYNEQFF	TGTGCCAGCAGTTCCCCAACAGTTAGCTCCTACAATGAGCAGTTCTTC
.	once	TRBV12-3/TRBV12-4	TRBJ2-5	CASASGYLSTQYF	TGTGCCAGCGCGAGCGGCTACCTTTCAACCCAGTACTTC
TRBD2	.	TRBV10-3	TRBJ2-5	CAISESNGGEETQYF	TGTGCCATCAGTGAGTCGAACGGGGGGGAAGAGACCCAGTACTTC
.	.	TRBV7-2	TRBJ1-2	CASRYDVELYGYTF	TGTGCCAGCAGATACGACGTGGAGCTCTATGGCTACACCTTC
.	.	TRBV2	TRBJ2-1	CASSERTSYNEQFF	TGTGCCAGCAGCGAGCGGACCTCCTACAATGAGCAGTTCTTC
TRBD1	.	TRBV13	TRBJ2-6	CASSLEGGEAGANVLTF	TGTGCCAGCAGCTTAGAAGGGGGCGAAGCGGGGGCCAACGTCCTGACTTTC
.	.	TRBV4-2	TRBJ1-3	CASSQDRWQGGNTIYF	TGTGCCAGCAGCCAAGATAGGTGGCAGGGTGGAAACACCATATATTTT
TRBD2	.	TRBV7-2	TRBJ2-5	CASSLGRAGGLETQYF	TGTGCCAGCAGCTTAGGTCGAGCGGGGGGCTTGGAGACCCAGTACTTC
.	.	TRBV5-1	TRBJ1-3	CASSPGADNTIYF	TGCGCCAGCAGCCCTGGAGCAGACAACACCATATATTTT
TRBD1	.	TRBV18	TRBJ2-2	CASSNRGPTGELFF	TGTGCCAGCTCAAACAGGGGGCCTACCGGGGAGCTGTTTTTT
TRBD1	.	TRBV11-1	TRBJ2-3	CASSLLTGGEADTQYF	TGTGCCAGCAGCCTCTTGACAGGGGGTGAGGCAGATACGCAGTATTTT
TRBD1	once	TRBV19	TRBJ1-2	CASSIILGDSSNGYTF	TGTGCCAGTAGTATAATCCTTGGGGACAGCTCTAATGGCTACACCTTC
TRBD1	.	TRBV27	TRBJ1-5	CASSSIKGWDRDGQPQHF	TGTGCCAGCAGTTCTATCAAGGGTTGGGACAGGGATGGTCAGCCCCAGCATTTT
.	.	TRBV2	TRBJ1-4	CASSPDSEKLFF	TGTGCCAGCAGTCCGGACAGCGAAAAACTGTTTTTT
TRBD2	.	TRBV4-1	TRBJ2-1	CASSQDRSGYNEQFF	TGCGCCAGCAGCCAAGACCGTAGCGGGTACAATGAGCAGTTCTTC
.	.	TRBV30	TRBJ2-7	CAWSPRTEERFYEQYF	TGTGCCTGGAGTCCGAGGACAGAGGAGAGGTTCTACGAGCAGTACTTC
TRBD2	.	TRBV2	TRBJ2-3	CASRVSGGSTDTQYF	TGTGCCAGCAGGGTTAGCGGGGGCAGCACAGATACGCAGTATTTT
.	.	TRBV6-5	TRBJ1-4	CASRSPGGEKLFF	TGTGCCAGCAGGTCTCCAGGAGGTGAAAAACTGTTTTTT
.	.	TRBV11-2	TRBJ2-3	CASSLGGSTDTQYF	TGTGCCAGCAGCTTAGGAGGGAGCACAGATACGCAGTATTTT
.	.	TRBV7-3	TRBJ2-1	CASSATGYNEQFF	TGTGCCAGCAGCGCGACTGGCTACAATGAGCAGTTCTTC
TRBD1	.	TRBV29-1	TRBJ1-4	CSASGQGMGEKLFF	TGCAGCGCCTCGGGACAGGGTATGGGTGAAAAACTGTTTTTT
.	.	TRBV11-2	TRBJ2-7	CASSLRGEQYF	TGTGCCAGCAGCCTTAGGGGGGAGCAGTACTTC
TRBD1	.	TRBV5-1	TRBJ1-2	CASNFDPTGSYTF	TGCGCCAGCAATTTCGATCCGACAGGGAGCTACACCTTC
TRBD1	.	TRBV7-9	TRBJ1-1	CASSVGQGAAFF	TGTGCCAGCAGCGTTGGACAGGGAGCGGCTTTCTTT
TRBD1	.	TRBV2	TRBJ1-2	CASSRDRGTSNYGYTF	TGTGCCAGCAGTAGGGACAGGGGTACGTCTAACTATGGCTACACCTTC
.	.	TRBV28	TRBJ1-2	CASSPPSYGYTF	TGTGCCAGCAGCCCCCCGAGTTATGGCTACACCTTC
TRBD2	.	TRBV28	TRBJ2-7	CASSSQRGAMRREQYF	TGTGCCAGCAGTTCACAGCGGGGGGCCATGAGGAGGGAGCAGTACTTC
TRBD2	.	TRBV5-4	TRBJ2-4	CASSLLRGDNTKNIQYF	TGTGCCAGCAGCTTGCTGCGGGGGGATAATACCAAAAACATTCAGTACTTC
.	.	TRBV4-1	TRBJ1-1	CASSPEEGEAFF	TGCGCCAGCAGCCCGGAGGAGGGGGAAGCTTTCTTT
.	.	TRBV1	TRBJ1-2	CTSSQWTGKNYGYTF	TGCACCAGCAGCCAGTGGACAGGAAAGAATTATGGCTACACCTTC
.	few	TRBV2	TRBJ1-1	CASRATGPEAFF	TGTGCCAGCAGAGCCACAGGGCCTGAAGCTTTCTTT
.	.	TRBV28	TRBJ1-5	CASSLGAINQPQHF	TGTGCCAGCAGTTTAGGGGCTATCAATCAGCCCCAGCATTTT
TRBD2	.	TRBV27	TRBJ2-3	CASRGGVTDTQYF	TGTGCCAGCCGGGGGGGGGTCACAGATACGCAGTATTTT
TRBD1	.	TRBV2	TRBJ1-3	CASRRDSAISGNTIYF	TGTGCCAGCAGAAGGGACAGTGCAATCTCTGGAAACACCATATATTTT
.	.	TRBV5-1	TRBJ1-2	CASSPGEGGYGYTF	TGCGCCAGCAGCCCAGGGGAGGGTGGCTATGGCTACACCTTC
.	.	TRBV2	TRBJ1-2	CASSLDPYGSYTF	TGTGCCAGCAGTTTAGATCCCTACGGGAGCTACACCTTC
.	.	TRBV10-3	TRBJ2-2	CAISERTDNTGELFF	TGTGCCATCAGCGAGCGGACAGACAACACCGGGGAGCTGTTTTTT
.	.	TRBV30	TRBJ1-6	CAWSLNSPLHF	TGTGCCTGGAGTCTTAATTCACCCCTCCACTTT
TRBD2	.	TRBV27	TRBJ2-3	CASSYAWGGAGAPRGDTQYF	TGTGCCAGCAGTTACGCCTGGGGGGGAGCGGGGGCCCCACGAGGCGATACGCAGTATTTT